Listed below are T cell receptor beta chains from one sample, sequenced in a study of PD-L1 blockade in urothelial cancer. Clones were read by immunoSEQ multiplex PCR, and TCRdb kept only the in-frame ones, dropping some. The table records about 39,000 clones, roughly nine tenths of them present only once. The input for sequencing was PBMCs, taken around atezolizumab (anti-PD-L1) treatment. The receptors were sampled from an older woman with urothelial cancer. CDR3s leave out the opening cysteine and the closing phenylalanine or tryptophan. The size entry is marked missing in some rows and otherwise reads once, few, many or a size class.

cdr3_length j_call clone_size v_call cdr3_aa
14 TRBJ2-3 NA TRBV5-1 ASSLAGTGLADTQY
14 TRBJ2-1 NA TRBV19 ASSLRRTSGRNEQF
14 TRBJ2-1 NA TRBV5-1 ASSLAASGSHNEQF
13 TRBJ1-2 NA TRBV25-1 ASSESGHLNYGYT
12 TRBJ1-1 few TRBV28 ASSSTVQGAEAF
13 TRBJ2-1 once TRBV14 ASSPQTGGGYEQF
14 TRBJ2-7 NA TRBV14 ASSHGLAGASYEQY
13 TRBJ2-7 NA TRBV21-1 ASATQGDNFYEQY
12 TRBJ1-1 NA TRBV28 ASSLFAGGAVAF
13 TRBJ2-7 NA TRBV6-6 ASSYTQTGSYEQY
12 TRBJ2-1 NA TRBV19 ASSIVPSVGEQF
13 TRBJ1-1 NA TRBV19 ASSIDQRGGTEAF
13 TRBJ1-2 NA TRBV10-2 ASSAQGAYNYGYT
12 TRBJ2-7 NA TRBV4-1 ASSQTTGIYEQY
11 TRBJ2-4 NA TRBV7-2 ASSPRGQNIQY
14 TRBJ2-2 NA TRBV28 ASSFWQGGNTGELF
12 TRBJ2-7 NA TRBV5-1 ASSWDFMPYEQY
15 TRBJ2-5 NA TRBV28 ASSFPASGRGGETQY
14 TRBJ2-7 once TRBV27 ASSPTWGGKSHEQY
16 TRBJ2-3 NA TRBV15 ATSRERLAGDYRDTQY
14 TRBJ1-5 NA TRBV18 ASSPTWTSSNQPQH
11 TRBJ1-1 NA TRBV18 ASSPSVATEAF
13 TRBJ2-5 NA TRBV30 AWSPPSLLSETQY
12 TRBJ1-2 NA TRBV18 ASSPDRVDYGYT
12 TRBJ1-2 NA TRBV2 ASRLEQGIYGYT
14 TRBJ1-3 once TRBV4-3 ASSQIGGTGRDTIY
13 TRBJ2-7 NA TRBV11-2 ASSLELSGGGEQY
9 TRBJ2-5 NA TRBV20-1 SALRGETQY
13 TRBJ2-5 NA TRBV6-1 TSGTGIAGVETQY
12 TRBJ2-1 NA TRBV4-1 ASRDGGPYNEQF
10 TRBJ2-7 once TRBV29-1 SVLELSYEQY
15 TRBJ1-2 NA TRBV19 ASSAGSAVGELYGYT
11 TRBJ2-2 NA TRBV28 ASSLNILGELF
12 TRBJ1-1 medium-sized TRBV6-1 ASIPGSTNTEAF
12 TRBJ2-7 NA TRBV10-3 AISESTASYEQY
9 TRBJ2-7 NA TRBV5-6 ASGGAYEQY